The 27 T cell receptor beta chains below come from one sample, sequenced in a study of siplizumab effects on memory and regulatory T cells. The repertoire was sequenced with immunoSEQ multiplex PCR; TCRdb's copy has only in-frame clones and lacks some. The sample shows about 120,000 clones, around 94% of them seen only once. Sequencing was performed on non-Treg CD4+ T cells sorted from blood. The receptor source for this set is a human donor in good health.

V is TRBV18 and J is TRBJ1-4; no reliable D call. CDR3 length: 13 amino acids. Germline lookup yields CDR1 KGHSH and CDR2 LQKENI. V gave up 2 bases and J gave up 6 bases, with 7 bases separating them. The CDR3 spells CASSPSQDEKLFF. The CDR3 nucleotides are TGTGCCAGCTCACCATCCCAGGATGAAAAACTGTTTTTT.

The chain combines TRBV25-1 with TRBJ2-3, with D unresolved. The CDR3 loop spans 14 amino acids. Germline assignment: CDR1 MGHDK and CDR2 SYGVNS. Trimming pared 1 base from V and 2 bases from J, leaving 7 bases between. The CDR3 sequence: CASSEFGNTDTQYF. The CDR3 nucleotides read TGTGCCAGCAGTGAATTTGGAAACACAGATACGCAGTATTTT. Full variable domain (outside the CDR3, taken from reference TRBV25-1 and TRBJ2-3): EADIYQTPRYLVIGTGKKITLECSQTMGHDKMYWYQQDPGMELHLIHYSYGVNSTEKGDLSSESTVSRIRTEHFPLTLESARPSHTSQYLCASSEFGNTDTQYFGPGTRLTVL.

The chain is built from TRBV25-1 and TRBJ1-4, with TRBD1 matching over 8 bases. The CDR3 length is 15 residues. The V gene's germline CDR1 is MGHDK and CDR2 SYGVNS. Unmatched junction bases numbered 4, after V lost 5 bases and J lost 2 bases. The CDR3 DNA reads TGTGCCAGCAGTTCAGGGGGCTCTACTAATGAAAAACTGTTTTTT. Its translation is CASSSGGSTNEKLFF.

The CDR3 here is CASSEWETQYF. As DNA, the CDR3 is TGTGCCAGCAGTGAATGGGAGACCCAGTACTTC. The chain is built from TRBV2 and TRBJ2-5; D remains unclear. Trimming left V 2 bases short and J 5 bases short, with 3 bases between. This CDR3 comprises 11 residues. Germline-derived CDR1 and CDR2 are SNHLY and FYNNEI.

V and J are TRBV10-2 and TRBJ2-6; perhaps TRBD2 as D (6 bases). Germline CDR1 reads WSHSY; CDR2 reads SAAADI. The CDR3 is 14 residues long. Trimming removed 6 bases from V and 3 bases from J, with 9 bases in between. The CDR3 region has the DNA TGCGCCAGCAGAACCGGGGGTGGGGCCAACGTCCTGACTTTC. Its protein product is CASRTGGGANVLTF.

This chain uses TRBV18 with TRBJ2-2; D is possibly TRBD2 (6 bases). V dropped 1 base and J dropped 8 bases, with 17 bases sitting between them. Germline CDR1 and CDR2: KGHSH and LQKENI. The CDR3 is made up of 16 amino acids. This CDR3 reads CASSPLDLGTRGELFF. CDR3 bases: TGTGCCAGCTCACCACTTGACCTCGGGACTCGGGGGGAGCTGTTTTTT.

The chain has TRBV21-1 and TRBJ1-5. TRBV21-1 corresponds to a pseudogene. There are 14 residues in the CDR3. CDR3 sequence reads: CASSKVLSNQPQHF. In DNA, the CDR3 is TGTGCCAGCAGCAAAGTGCTTAGCAATCAGCCCCAGCATTTT.

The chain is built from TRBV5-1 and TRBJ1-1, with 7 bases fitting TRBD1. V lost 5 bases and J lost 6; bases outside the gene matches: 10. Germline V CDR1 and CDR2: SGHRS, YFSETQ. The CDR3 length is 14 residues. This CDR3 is CASSSGVGGPEAFF. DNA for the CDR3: TGCGCCAGCAGTTCAGGTGTAGGGGGCCCTGAAGCTTTCTTT.

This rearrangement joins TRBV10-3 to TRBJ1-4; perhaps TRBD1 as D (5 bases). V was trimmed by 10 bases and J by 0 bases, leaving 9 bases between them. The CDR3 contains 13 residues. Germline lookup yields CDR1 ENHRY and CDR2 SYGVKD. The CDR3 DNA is TGTGCCACTCGGGGCTCAACTAATGAAAAACTGTTTTTT. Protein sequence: CATRGSTNEKLFF.

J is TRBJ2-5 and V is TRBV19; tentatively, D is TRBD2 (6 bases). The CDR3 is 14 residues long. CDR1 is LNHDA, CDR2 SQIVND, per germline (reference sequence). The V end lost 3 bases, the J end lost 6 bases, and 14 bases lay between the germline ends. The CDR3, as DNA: TGTGCCAGTAGTATTTCGGAAAGCGGGCAGACCCAGTACTTC. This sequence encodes CASSISESGQTQYF.

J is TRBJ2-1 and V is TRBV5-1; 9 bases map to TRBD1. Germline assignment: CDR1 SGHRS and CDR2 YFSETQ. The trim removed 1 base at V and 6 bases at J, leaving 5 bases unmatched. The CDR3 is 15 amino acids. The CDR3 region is CASSLWGQGSNEQFF. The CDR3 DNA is TGCGCCAGCAGCTTGTGGGGACAGGGCAGCAATGAGCAGTTCTTC.

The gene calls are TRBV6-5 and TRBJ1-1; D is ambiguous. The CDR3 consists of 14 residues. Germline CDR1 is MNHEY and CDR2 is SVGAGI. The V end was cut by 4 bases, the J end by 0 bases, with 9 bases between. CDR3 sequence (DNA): TGTGCCAGCAGTTTCGAAAGGGTGAACACTGAAGCTTTCTTT. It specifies CASSFERVNTEAFF.

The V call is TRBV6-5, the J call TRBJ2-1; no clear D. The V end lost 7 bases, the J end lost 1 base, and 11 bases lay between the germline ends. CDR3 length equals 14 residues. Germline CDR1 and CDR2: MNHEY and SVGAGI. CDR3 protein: CASTGVGSYNEQFF. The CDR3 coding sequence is TGTGCCAGCACCGGAGTTGGATCCTACAATGAGCAGTTCTTC.

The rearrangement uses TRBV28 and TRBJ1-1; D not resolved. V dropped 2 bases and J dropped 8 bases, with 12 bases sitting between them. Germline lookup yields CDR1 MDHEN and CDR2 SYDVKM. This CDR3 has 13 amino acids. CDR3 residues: CASSLNRNQEAFF. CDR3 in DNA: TGTGCCAGCAGTTTAAATCGGAACCAGGAAGCTTTCTTT.

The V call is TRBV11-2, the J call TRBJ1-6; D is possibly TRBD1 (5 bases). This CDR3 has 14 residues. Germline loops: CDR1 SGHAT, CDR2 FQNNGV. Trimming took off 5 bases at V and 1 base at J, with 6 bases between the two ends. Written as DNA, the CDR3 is TGTGCCAGCAGCGAGGGGTCCTATAATTCACCCCTCCACTTT. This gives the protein CASSEGSYNSPLHF.

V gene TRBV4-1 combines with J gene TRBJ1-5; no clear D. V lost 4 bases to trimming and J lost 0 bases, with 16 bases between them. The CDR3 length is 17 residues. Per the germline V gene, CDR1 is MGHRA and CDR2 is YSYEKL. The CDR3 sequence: CASSRLPGINSNQPQHF. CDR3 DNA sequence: TGCGCCAGCAGCCGCCTCCCGGGGATAAATAGCAATCAGCCCCAGCATTTT.

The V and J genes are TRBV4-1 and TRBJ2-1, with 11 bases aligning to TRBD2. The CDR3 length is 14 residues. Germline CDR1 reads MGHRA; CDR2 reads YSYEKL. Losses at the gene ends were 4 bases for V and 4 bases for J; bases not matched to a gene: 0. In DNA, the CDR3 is TGCGCCAGCAGCCGGACTAGCGGGTACAATGAGCAGTTCTTC. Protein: CASSRTSGYNEQFF.

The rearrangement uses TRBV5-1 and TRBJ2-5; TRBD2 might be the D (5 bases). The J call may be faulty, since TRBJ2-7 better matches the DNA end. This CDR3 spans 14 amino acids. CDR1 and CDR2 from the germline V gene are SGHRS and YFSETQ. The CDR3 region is CASSFSESSYEQYF. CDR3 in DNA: TGCGCCAGCAGCTTTAGCGAGAGCTCCTACGAGCAGTACTTC.

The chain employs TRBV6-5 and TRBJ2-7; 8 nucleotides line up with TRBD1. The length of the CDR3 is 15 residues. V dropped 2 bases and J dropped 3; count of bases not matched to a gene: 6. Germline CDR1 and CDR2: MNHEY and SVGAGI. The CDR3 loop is CASSYAITGGYEQYF. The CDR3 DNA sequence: TGTGCCAGCAGTTACGCAATTACAGGGGGCTACGAGCAGTACTTC.

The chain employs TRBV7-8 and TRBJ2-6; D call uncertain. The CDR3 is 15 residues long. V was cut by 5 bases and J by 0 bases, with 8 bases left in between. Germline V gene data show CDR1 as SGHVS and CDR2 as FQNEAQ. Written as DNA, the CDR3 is TGTGCCAGCAGCCCACGGTTCTCTGGGGCCAACGTCCTGACTTTC. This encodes CASSPRFSGANVLTF.

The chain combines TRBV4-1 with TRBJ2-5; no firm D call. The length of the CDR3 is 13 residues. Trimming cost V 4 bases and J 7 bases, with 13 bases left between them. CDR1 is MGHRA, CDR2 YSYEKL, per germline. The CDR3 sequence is CASSPPWGWTQYF. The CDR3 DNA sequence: TGCGCCAGCAGCCCCCCGTGGGGATGGACCCAGTACTTC.

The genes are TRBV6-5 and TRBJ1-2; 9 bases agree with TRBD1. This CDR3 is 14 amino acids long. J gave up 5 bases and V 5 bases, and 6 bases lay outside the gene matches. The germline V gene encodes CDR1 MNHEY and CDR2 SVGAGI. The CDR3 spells CASSGQGKIYGYTF. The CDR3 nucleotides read TGTGCCAGCAGTGGACAGGGGAAGATATATGGCTACACCTTC.

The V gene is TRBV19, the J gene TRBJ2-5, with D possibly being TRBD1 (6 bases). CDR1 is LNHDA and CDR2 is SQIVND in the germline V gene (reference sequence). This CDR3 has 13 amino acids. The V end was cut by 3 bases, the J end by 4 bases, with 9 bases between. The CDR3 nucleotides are TGTGCCAGTAGTATCGAGACAGGAGAGACCCAGTACTTC. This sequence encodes CASSIETGETQYF.

The CDR3 DNA reads TGTGCCAGCCGAAATCGGACAGGTAGCAATCAGCCCCAGCATTTT. Translated: CASRNRTGSNQPQHF. This chain links TRBV19 with TRBJ1-5, with TRBD1 matching over 7 bases. The germline V gene has CDR1 LNHDA and CDR2 SQIVND (reference sequence). The CDR3 length is 15 residues. Germline trimming cut 9 bases from V and 0 bases from J; bases unmatched to any gene: 8. Based on the CDR3 plus reference TRBV19 and TRBJ1-5, the full variable domain is DGGITQSPKYLFRKEGQNVTLSCEQNLNHDAMYWYRQDPGQGLRLIYYSQIVNDFQKGDIAEGYSVSREKKESFPLTVTSAQKNPTAFYLCASRNRTGSNQPQHFGDGTRLSIL.

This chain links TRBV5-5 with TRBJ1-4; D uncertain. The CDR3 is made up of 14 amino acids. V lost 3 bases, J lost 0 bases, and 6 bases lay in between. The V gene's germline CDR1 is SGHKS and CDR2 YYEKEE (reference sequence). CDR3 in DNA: TGTGCCAGCAGCTGGGCGGCAACTAATGAAAAACTGTTTTTT. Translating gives CASSWAATNEKLFF.

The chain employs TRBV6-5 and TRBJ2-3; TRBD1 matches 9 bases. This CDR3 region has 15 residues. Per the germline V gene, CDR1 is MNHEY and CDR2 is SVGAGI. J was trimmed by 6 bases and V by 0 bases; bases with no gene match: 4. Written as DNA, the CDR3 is TGTGCCAGCAGTTACTCCGGGACAGGGTTGGATACGCAGTATTTT. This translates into CASSYSGTGLDTQYF.

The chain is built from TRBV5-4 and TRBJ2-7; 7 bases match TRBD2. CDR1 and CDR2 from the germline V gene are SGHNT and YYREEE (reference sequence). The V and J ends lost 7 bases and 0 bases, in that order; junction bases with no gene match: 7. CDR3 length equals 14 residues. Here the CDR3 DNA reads TGTGCCAGCCGGCCGGGGAGGGACTCCTACGAGCAGTACTTC. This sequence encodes CASRPGRDSYEQYF.